A selection of T cell receptor beta chains follows, all from one sample in a study of high-grade serous ovarian cancer treatment subgroups. Using immunoSEQ multiplex PCR, the repertoire was profiled, and TCRdb retains in-frame clones only, with some absent. The sample has around 8,000 clones, about 72% seen once. Sequenced sample: tumor tissue. Receptors were obtained from a human donor with high-grade serous ovarian cancer. Both conserved end residues are trimmed from each CDR3. Each record gives: J gene, V gene, CDR3 protein.

J gene: TRBJ2-7
V gene: TRBV5-4
CDR3 protein: ASSQVLGYEQY

J gene: TRBJ1-2
V gene: TRBV6-1
CDR3 protein: ASSESLGNYGYT

J gene: TRBJ2-1
V gene: TRBV11-2
CDR3 protein: ASSQGGGGYNEQF

J gene: TRBJ2-3
V gene: TRBV5-6
CDR3 protein: ASSGAGDTQY

J gene: TRBJ1-2
V gene: TRBV5-6
CDR3 protein: ASSSLQGFYGYT

J gene: TRBJ1-1
V gene: TRBV7-3
CDR3 protein: ASSRDRAEAF

J gene: TRBJ1-6
V gene: TRBV7-9
CDR3 protein: ASSLWAENSPLH

J gene: TRBJ2-1
V gene: TRBV11-2
CDR3 protein: ASSSRLAGIWNEQF

J gene: TRBJ1-5
V gene: TRBV18
CDR3 protein: ASSQGQTSNQPQH

J gene: TRBJ2-3
V gene: TRBV27
CDR3 protein: ASSWGDRGADTQY

J gene: TRBJ2-3
V gene: TRBV6-5
CDR3 protein: ASKAGAGADTQY

J gene: TRBJ1-3
V gene: TRBV14
CDR3 protein: ASSQTPPGSGNTIY

J gene: TRBJ1-5
V gene: TRBV5-5
CDR3 protein: ASSPVQSNQPQH

J gene: TRBJ1-2
V gene: TRBV7-8
CDR3 protein: ASSLPGTGGGYT

J gene: TRBJ2-7
V gene: TRBV6-5
CDR3 protein: ASSLDRGLYEQY

J gene: -
V gene: TRBV18
CDR3 protein: ASSPGGREQY

J gene: TRBJ2-1
V gene: TRBV18
CDR3 protein: ASSLGTGEYEQF

J gene: TRBJ1-4
V gene: TRBV6-6
CDR3 protein: ASRSHYAYNEKLF